The clone carrying this T cell receptor (beta chain) was counted between two and nine times. The CDR3 contains 15 residues. With 0 bases removed from V and 1 base from J, the gap between germline ends came to 9 bases. Germline CDR1 is ENHRY and CDR2 is SYGVKD. Using immunoSEQ multiplex PCR, the repertoire was profiled, and TCRdb retains in-frame clones only, with some absent. Here the sample spans tens of thousands of clones, about 86% being singletons. This entry belongs to a study of OX40 agonist ivuxolimab in advanced cancers. The chain recombines TRBV10-3 with TRBJ1-2; D remains unclear. This receptor was obtained from an adult with an advanced solid tumor such as melanoma, head and neck, liver or kidney cancer. The material sequenced was CD4+ or CD8+ T cells sorted from blood, taken in a trial of the OX40 agonist ivuxolimab. CDR3 loop: CAISESPGYNYGYTF. CDR3 nucleotides: TGTGCCATCAGTGAGTCGCCGGGATATAACTATGGCTACACCTTC.